A selection of T cell receptor beta chains follows, all from one sample in a study of blood T cells in healthy people across ages. In TCRdb, the 5' RACE reads were re-called with MiXCR into one record per CDR3 protein. The sample includes about 1.4 million distinct CDR3 sequences, almost 60% of them seen just once. Sequencing was done on a sample of blood. The receptor set was obtained from a young man in good health. Both conserved end residues are part of each CDR3. D genes are given only for firm matches. Part of the rows lack a size; the others show once, few, many or a class for expanded clones.

V gene	J gene	clone size	D gene	CDR3 DNA	CDR3 protein
TRBV6-6	TRBJ1-2	NA	NA	TGTGCCAGCAGTTCAACTACTTCAGGGTATGGCTACACCTTC	CASSSTTSGYGYTF
TRBV7-2	TRBJ1-5	few	NA	TGTGCCAGCAGCTTATCGGGACCGAATAGCAATCAGCCCCAGCATTTT	CASSLSGPNSNQPQHF
TRBV7-8	TRBJ2-7	few	TRBD1	TGTGCCAGCAGCTTAGAGGACAGGGGCTACGAGCAGTACTTC	CASSLEDRGYEQYF
TRBV29-1	TRBJ1-2	NA	NA	TGCAGCGTCGCACATCCTCGGGAGTACTATGGCTACACCTTC	CSVAHPREYYGYTF
TRBV29-1	TRBJ1-2	NA	NA	TGCAGCGTACAGGGTTCTAACTATGGCTACACCTTC	CSVQGSNYGYTF
TRBV2	TRBJ1-2	NA	NA	TGTGCCAGCACTCAGGGTTCTCTCGGCTATGGCTACACCTTC	CASTQGSLGYGYTF
TRBV5-1	TRBJ2-7	few	NA	TGCGCCAGCAGCTTGGAAACGAGCTCCTACAATGAGCAGTACTTC	CASSLETSSYNEQYF
TRBV18	TRBJ2-7	NA	TRBD1	TGTGCCAGCTCACCTGGGACAGGGGCACCCTACGAGCAGTACTTC	CASSPGTGAPYEQYF
TRBV20-1	TRBJ2-1	NA	NA	TGCAGTGCTAGCGGTAGTCCCATAGGTGAGCAGTTCTTC	CSASGSPIGEQFF
TRBV7-9	TRBJ2-1	NA	NA	TGTGCCAGCAGCTATTTATTTGGTCTCCTAAATCCTAGCAATGAGCAGTTCTTC	CASSYLFGLLNPSNEQFF
TRBV28	TRBJ2-7	NA	NA	TGTGCCAGCAGTTTGGTAACAGTTCCCTACGAGCAGTACTTC	CASSLVTVPYEQYF
TRBV30	TRBJ2-7	NA	NA	TGTGCCTGGAGTGTAGGGTCCTACGAGCAGTACTTC	CAWSVGSYEQYF
TRBV13	TRBJ2-3	NA	NA	TGTGCCAGCACCTATAGGGTGATAGGAGGGCCCGGAGATACGCAGTATTTT	CASTYRVIGGPGDTQYF
TRBV15	TRBJ2-3	NA	TRBD2	TGTGCCACCAGCACCGCTAGCGGGGGCACAGATACGCAGTATTTT	CATSTASGGTDTQYF
TRBV11-2	TRBJ2-7	NA	TRBD1	TGTGCCAGCGAACCAGGGGGAACAGCTTACGAGCAGTACTTC	CASEPGGTAYEQYF
TRBV3-1	TRBJ2-5	NA	NA	TGTGCCAGCAGCCAAGATCGACGCGAGACCCAGTACTTC	CASSQDRRETQYF
TRBV29-1	TRBJ2-1	many	NA	TGCAGCGTTGAAACCTACAATGAGCAGTTCTTC	CSVETYNEQFF
TRBV20-1	TRBJ2-4	NA	TRBD2	TGCAGTGCGCTGTCGACGGACCGGGAGGGCGGGAACATTCAGTACTTC	CSALSTDREGGNIQYF
TRBV12-5	TRBJ1-4	NA	NA	TGTGCTAGTGGCCCCGGGACCGTCGGTGACACTAATGAAAAACTGTTTTTT	CASGPGTVGDTNEKLFF
TRBV10-3	TRBJ2-7	NA	TRBD1	TGTGCCATCAGTGAAGAGGGACAGACCTACGAGCAGTACTTC	CAISEEGQTYEQYF
TRBV11-2	TRBJ2-1	NA	TRBD2	TGTGCCAGCAGGCCTAGCGGGAGTTCCTACAATGAGCAGTTCTTC	CASRPSGSSYNEQFF
TRBV29-1	TRBJ2-5	few	NA	TGCAGCGTTGAAGATCGGTCGGACAGAAGGACCCAGTACTTC	CSVEDRSDRRTQYF
TRBV4-1	TRBJ2-1	NA	NA	TGCGCCAGCAGCCAAGTAAAGGGAGAGACCCAGTTCTTC	CASSQVKGETQFF
TRBV4-1	TRBJ2-1	few	NA	TGCGCCAGCAGCCAGATTTTCCCGGGCCCCTCCTACAATGAGCAGTTCTTC	CASSQIFPGPSYNEQFF
TRBV28	TRBJ1-4	NA	NA	TGTGCCAGCGAGGGAACAGAAACCGTAAAACTGTTTTTT	CASEGTETVKLFF
TRBV7-9	TRBJ2-2	NA	NA	TGTGCCAGCTATTCAGTCGGCGGGGAGCTGTTTTTT	CASYSVGGELFF
TRBV24-1	TRBJ2-3	NA	TRBD1	TGTGCCACCAGTGATACAACAGGGGAGGATACGCAGTATTTT	CATSDTTGEDTQYF
TRBV28	TRBJ2-5	NA	TRBD2	TGTGCCAGCAGACCACACTCGTTATCCGGGACTAGCTACAATGAGCAGTACTTC	CASRPHSLSGTSYNEQYF
TRBV20-1	TRBJ2-7	NA	TRBD2	TGCAGTGCTATAGAATTAGCGGGACGGAGGTACGAGCAGTACTTC	CSAIELAGRRYEQYF